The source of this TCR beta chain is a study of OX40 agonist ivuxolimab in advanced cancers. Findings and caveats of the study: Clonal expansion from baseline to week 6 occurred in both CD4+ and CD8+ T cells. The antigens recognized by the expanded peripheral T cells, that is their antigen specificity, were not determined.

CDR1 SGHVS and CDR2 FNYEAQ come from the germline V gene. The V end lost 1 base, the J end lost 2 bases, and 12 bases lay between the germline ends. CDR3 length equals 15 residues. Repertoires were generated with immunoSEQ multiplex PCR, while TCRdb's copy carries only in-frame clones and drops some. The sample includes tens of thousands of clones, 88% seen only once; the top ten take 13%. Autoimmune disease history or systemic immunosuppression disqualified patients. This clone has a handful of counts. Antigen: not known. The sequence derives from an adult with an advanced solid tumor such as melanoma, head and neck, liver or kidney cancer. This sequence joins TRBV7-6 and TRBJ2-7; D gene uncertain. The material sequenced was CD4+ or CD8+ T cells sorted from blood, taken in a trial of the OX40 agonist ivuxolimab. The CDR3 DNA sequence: TGTGCCAGCAGCTTAGAACCTGACCCCCCCTACGAGCAGTACTTC. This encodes CASSLEPDPPYEQYF.